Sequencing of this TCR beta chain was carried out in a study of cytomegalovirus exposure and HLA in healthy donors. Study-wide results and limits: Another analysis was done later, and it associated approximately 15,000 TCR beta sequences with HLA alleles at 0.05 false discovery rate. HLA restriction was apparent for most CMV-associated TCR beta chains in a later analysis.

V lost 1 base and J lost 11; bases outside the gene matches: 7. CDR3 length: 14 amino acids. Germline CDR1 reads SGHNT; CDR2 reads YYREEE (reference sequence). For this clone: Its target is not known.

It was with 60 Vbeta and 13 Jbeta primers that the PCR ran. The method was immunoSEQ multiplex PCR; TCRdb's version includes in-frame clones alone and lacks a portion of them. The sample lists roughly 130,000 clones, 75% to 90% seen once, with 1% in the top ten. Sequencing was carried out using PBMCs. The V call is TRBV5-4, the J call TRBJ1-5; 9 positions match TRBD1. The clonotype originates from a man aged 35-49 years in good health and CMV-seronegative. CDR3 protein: CASSLSGQGGTQHF. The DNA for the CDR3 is TGTGCCAGCAGCTTGTCGGGACAGGGAGGGACCCAGCATTTT.